This entry concerns a single TCR beta chain. This clone came up a few times. No antigen is known for it. One base away there is no much larger clone; base qualities are not given. The data derive from a study of CD8+ T cells in alopecia areata (dated 2018 in TCRdb). About the investigation overall: In both human patients and the C3H/HeJ mouse model, the study applied high-throughput TCRbeta sequencing to look at T cell clonal expansion in alopecia areata. Human TCRbeta sequencing covered scalp tissue and sorted CD4+ and CD8+ peripheral blood T cells from patchy and totalis/universalis alopecia areata patients and healthy controls. Scalp clonality was compared across normal scalp (n=4), patchy alopecia areata scalp (n=8), and alopecia totalis/universalis scalp (n=8). RNA was extracted with the PAXgene miRNA kit for fixed scalp, the miRNeasy kit for PBMCs, and the RNeasy kit for mouse skin. immunoSEQ multiplex PCR using 35 Vbeta forward primers and 13 Jbeta reverse primers was used to amplify TCRbeta CDR3 regions.

Peripheral blood and lesional scalp punch biopsies were obtained from patients with alopecia areata. PBMCs were isolated by density centrifugation and stained for CD3, CD4 and CD8, after which CD4+ and CD8+ T cells were sorted on a FACSAria. The untreated alopecia areata patients were recruited through a multicenter biomarker study. For a few biomarker-study patients, blood CD8+ T cells were further sorted into NKG2D-low and NKG2D-high fractions. On the study overall, not on this receptor specifically: Unlike mouse skin, where gammadelta T cells dominate, normal human skin contains resident alphabeta T cells that get sequenced too, which complicates analysis of the scalp TCR repertoire. Higher clonality and more expanded CD8+ clones were observed in lesional scalp than in normal scalp, particularly in alopecia totalis/universalis, a finding suggestive of antigenic drive. Shared TCR sequences between patients were less evident than in mice, which may be partly attributable to HLA diversity in the patient population.

Library preparation used the immunoSEQ multiplex PCR assay. To provide template for TCR sequencing, every sample had RNA extracted and reverse transcribed into cDNA. First-strand cDNA was synthesized using SuperScript III with a 2:1 mix of oligo-dT and random hexamers. Amplification bias was assessed with a synthetic immune receptor repertoire, and residual bias was removed computationally. For the original study's pipeline: Raw reads were preprocessed for error removal, and CDR3 was defined according to IMGT conventions as running from the conserved cysteine to phenylalanine. Clonality was computed by normalizing Shannon entropy by log2 of the number of productive unique TCRs and subtracting the result from 1. Whether each scalp clone was CD4 or CD8 was inferred by checking scalp TCRbeta sequences against the CD4 and CD8 repertoires from sorted blood. The clones in this table, taken by TCRdb from immuneACCESS, are in-frame only. Not every clone is retained; where verified, under half of the shortfall comes from an unresolved V gene, and the cause of the rest is unknown. The D gene and trimming were derived from the DNA, and the V and J assignments and clone size from that table. The sample data list tens of thousands of clones, and about 53% of these were observed just once. The ten largest account for just over 5.5% of the sample.

Including the terminal cysteine and phenylalanine, the CDR3 comprises 14 residues. The retained sequence is limited to the CDR3, 42 bases, with the frame set at the first base. V lost 2 bases and J lost 5 bases; the stretch between them is 12 bases long. According to the germline V gene (reference sequence), CDR1 reads MNHEY and CDR2 reads SMNVEV. The chain is encoded by TRBV27 joined to TRBJ2-5; TRBD2 is a possible D gene, resting on 6 matching bases. Specimen: NKG2D-high CD8+ T cells sorted from blood. This specimen's cell subset or site label, interpreted: sorted CD8+ NKG2D-high blood T cells. The clonotype comes from a human donor with alopecia areata. In nucleotides, the sequence is TGTGCCAGCAGTTTAGGAGGGTTGGCGGAGACCCAGTACTTC. It encodes CASSLGGLAETQYF.